The 2 T cell receptor beta chains given below trace back to one sample, sequenced in a study of cytomegalovirus exposure and HLA in healthy donors. Amplification used 60 Vbeta primers and 13 Jbeta primers. Method: immunoSEQ multiplex PCR; TCRdb's copy keeps in-frame clones and lacks some. The sample lists some 200,000 clones, 82% occurring once. The source material was PBMCs. The receptors originated from a woman aged 50 to 65 in good health and CMV-seropositive.

This clone was counted a single time. At one boundary the junction diverges from the germline segment, which might be a read error. The rearrangement joins TRBV28 to TRBJ2-2; D remains unclear. The germline V gene encodes CDR1 MDHEN and CDR2 SYDVKM. The length of the CDR3 is 14 residues. The CDR3 here is CASGFKQNVGELFF. The CDR3 DNA reads as TGTGCCAGCGGTTTTAAGCAAAACGTCGGGGAGCTGTTTTTT. Drawing the rest from reference TRBV28 and TRBJ2-2, the complete variable domain is DVKVTQSSRYLVKRTGEKVFLECVQDMDHENMFWYRQDPGLGLRLIYFSYDVKMKEKGDIPEGYSVSREKKERFSLILESASTNQTSMYLCASGFKQNVGELFFGEGSRLTVL.

The J gene is TRBJ1-1, the V gene TRBV11-2; maybe TRBD1 (6 bases). Germline V gives CDR1 SGHAT, CDR2 FQNNGV. V shed 5 bases and J shed 7 bases, with 20 bases lying between them. CDR3 length: 15 residues. CDR3 DNA: TGTGCCAGCAGCCCATCGAAGACAGGCTCGGGTGAAGCTTTCTTT. Its translation is CASSPSKTGSGEAFF.